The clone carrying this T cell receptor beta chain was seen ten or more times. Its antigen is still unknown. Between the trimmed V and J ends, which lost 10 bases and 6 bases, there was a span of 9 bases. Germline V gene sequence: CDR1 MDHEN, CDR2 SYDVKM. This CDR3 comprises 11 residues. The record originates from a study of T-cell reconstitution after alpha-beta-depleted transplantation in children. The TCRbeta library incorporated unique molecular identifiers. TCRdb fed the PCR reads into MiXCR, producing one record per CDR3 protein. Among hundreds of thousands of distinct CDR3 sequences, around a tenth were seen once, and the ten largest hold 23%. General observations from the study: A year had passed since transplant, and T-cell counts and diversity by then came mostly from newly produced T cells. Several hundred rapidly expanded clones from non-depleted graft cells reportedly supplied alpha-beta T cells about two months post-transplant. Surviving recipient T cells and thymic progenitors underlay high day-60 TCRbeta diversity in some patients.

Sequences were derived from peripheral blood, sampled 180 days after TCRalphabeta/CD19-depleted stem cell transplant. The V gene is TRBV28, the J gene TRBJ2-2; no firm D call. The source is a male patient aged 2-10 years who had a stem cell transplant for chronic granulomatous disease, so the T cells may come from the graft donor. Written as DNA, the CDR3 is TGTGCCACACACTATGCCGGGGAGCTGTTTTTT. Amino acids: CATHYAGELFF.